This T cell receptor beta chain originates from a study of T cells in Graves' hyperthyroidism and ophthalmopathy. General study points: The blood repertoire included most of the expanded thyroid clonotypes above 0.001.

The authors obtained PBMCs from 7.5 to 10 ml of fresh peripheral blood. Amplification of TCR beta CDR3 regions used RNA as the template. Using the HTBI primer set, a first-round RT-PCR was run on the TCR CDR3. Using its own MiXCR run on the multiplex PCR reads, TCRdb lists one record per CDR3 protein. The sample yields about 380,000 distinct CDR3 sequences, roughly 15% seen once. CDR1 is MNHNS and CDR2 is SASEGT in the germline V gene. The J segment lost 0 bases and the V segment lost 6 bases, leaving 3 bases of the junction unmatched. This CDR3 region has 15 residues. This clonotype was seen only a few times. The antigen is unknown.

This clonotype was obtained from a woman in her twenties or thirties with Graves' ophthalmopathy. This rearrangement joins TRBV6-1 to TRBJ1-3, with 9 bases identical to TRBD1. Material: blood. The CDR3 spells CASRGQGSSGNTIYF. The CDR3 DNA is TGTGCCAGCAGAGGACAGGGGAGCTCTGGAAACACCATATATTTT.